This passage covers 27 T cell receptor beta chains from one sample sequenced in a study of T-cell reconstitution after alpha-beta-depleted transplantation in children. Library preparation (for TCRbeta) was performed with unique molecular identifiers. TCRdb itself ran the PCR reads through MiXCR, one entry per CDR3 protein. The sample shows over 400,000 distinct CDR3 sequences, roughly an eighth of them seen only once. The material was PBMCs from the stem cell graft donor, obtained from the stem cell graft. The receptors stem from a human donor who donated a stem cell graft to a child with combined immunodeficiency.

This clonotype was seen many times. V gene TRBV25-1 combines with J gene TRBJ2-2; the D is unclear. In germline, CDR1 is MGHDK, CDR2 SYGVNS. V was trimmed by 1 base and J by 1 base, leaving 10 bases between them. This CDR3 spans 16 amino acids. CDR3 nucleotides: TGTGCCAGCAGTGAATTCGGCCCAAGGAACACCGGGGAGCTGTTTTTT. Translation: CASSEFGPRNTGELFF.

This clonotype has ten or more counts. V usage is TRBV6-5 and J usage is TRBJ1-5; D is unresolved. V was shortened by 5 bases and J by 4 bases, with 12 bases between the two germline ends. CDR1 and CDR2 from the germline V gene are MNHEY and SVGAGI. CDR3 length equals 14 residues. The CDR3 spells CASSPDGINQPQHF. CDR3 DNA sequence: TGTGCCAGCAGTCCAGACGGAATAAATCAGCCCCAGCATTTT.

This clonotype was seen more than once but under ten times. V usage is TRBV7-6 and J usage is TRBJ2-1, with TRBD2 matching over 7 bases. The CDR3 extends over 22 amino acids. After removal of 1 base from V and 5 bases from J, the junction contained 26 bases not matched to a gene. The V gene's germline CDR1 is SGHVS and CDR2 FNYEAQ. The CDR3 is CASSLDSLIGPTGRVRDNEQFF. For the CDR3, the DNA is TGTGCCAGCAGCTTAGACTCCTTGATCGGTCCTACGGGGAGGGTCCGGGACAATGAGCAGTTCTTC.

To note about this clonotype: A single base separates this from a much larger clone, so it may be a read error. J is TRBJ2-5 and V is TRBV12-3 or TRBV12-4, with D hard to call. Trimming shortened V by 7 bases and J by 1 base, and 10 bases separated the two germline ends. This CDR3 is built from 13 residues. CDR3 region: CASKRPSQETQYF. The CDR3 coding sequence is TGTGCCAGCAAACGGCCTAGCCAAGAGACCCAGTACTTC.

This clonotype showed up just a few times. The chain has TRBV12-3 or TRBV12-4 and TRBJ2-5; D may be TRBD2 (5 bases). The V gene lost 7 bases and the J gene lost 4 bases, with 16 bases spanning the gap. This CDR3 spans 14 amino acids. The CDR3 DNA is TGTGCCAGCACCCAAGATGGCGGGCGAGAGACCCAGTACTTC. Translating gives CASTQDGGRETQYF.

This clonotype was seen only a few times. This rearrangement joins TRBV5-4 to TRBJ2-3; D uncertain. The V end lost 4 bases, the J end lost 3 bases, and 18 bases lay between the germline ends. The CDR3 covers 16 residues. Germline V gene data show CDR1 as SGHNT and CDR2 as YYREEE (reference sequence). This CDR3 reads CASSGGPRVETDTQYF. In DNA, the CDR3 is TGTGCCAGCAGCGGCGGCCCCCGGGTTGAGACAGATACGCAGTATTTT.

To note about this clonotype: Being one base from a much bigger clone, this may be a read error. The gene calls are TRBV12-3 or TRBV12-4 and TRBJ2-1; D may match TRBD1 or TRBD2 (5 bases each). The CDR3 contains 11 residues. The CDR3 region is CPSSFGGEQFF. CDR3 coding DNA: TGTCCCAGCAGTTTTGGGGGTGAGCAGTTCTTC.

This clonotype was seen ten or more times. The chain uses TRBV6-1 and TRBJ2-3, with TRBD2 as a possible D gene (5 bases). Germline CDR1 reads MNHNS; CDR2 reads SASEGT. There are 14 residues in the CDR3. With 8 bases removed from V and 3 bases from J, the gap between germline ends came to 15 bases. DNA of the CDR3: TGTGCCAGCGGGGTCCGGACGGGGACAGATACGCAGTATTTT. Residues: CASGVRTGTDTQYF.

The chain employs TRBV12-3 or TRBV12-4 and TRBJ2-7; 9 bases fit TRBD1. V lost 1 base and J lost 3; bases outside the gene matches: 13. This CDR3 spans 18 amino acids. The CDR3 sequence: CASSLGTGDQFLDYEQYF. Here the CDR3 DNA reads TGTGCCAGCAGTTTAGGGACAGGGGACCAGTTTTTGGACTACGAGCAGTACTTC.

This clonotype was seen many times. CDR3 loop: CASRLPGAEYNEQFF. The CDR3 bases are TGCGCCAGCAGGCTGCCGGGGGCGGAATACAATGAGCAGTTCTTC. The rearrangement joins TRBV5-1 to TRBJ2-1; D could derive from TRBD1 or TRBD2 (6 bases each). Trimming shortened V by 5 bases and J by 4 bases, and 16 bases separated the two germline ends. This CDR3 spans 15 amino acids. Germline V gene sequence: CDR1 SGHRS, CDR2 YFSETQ.

This clonotype has more than one count but fewer than ten. This chain links TRBV6-2 or TRBV6-3 with TRBJ2-5, with 7 positions matching TRBD2. The V gene's germline CDR1 is MNHEY and CDR2 SVGEGT. There are 14 residues in the CDR3. The trim removed 5 bases at V and 1 base at J, leaving 4 bases unmatched. The CDR3 DNA sequence: TGTGCCAGCAGTCCACTAGCGATCCAAGAGACCCAGTACTTC. It is translated as CASSPLAIQETQYF.

This clonotype was found a few times. The V call is TRBV7-2, the J call TRBJ1-2, with TRBD1 identical over 7 bases. The J segment lost 2 bases and the V segment lost 4 bases, leaving 4 bases of the junction unmatched. The CDR3 runs 14 residues. CDR1 is SGHTA and CDR2 is FQGNSA in the germline V gene. CDR3 loop: CASSSATGNYGYTF. The CDR3 region has the DNA TGTGCCAGCAGCTCAGCGACAGGGAACTATGGCTACACCTTC.

This clonotype was detected many times. The chain has TRBV12-3 or TRBV12-4 and TRBJ1-1; perhaps TRBD1 as D (5 bases). The CDR3 sequence is 13 residues long. Deletions cut 10 bases from V and 1 base from J, with 13 bases between. The CDR3 DNA reads TGTGCCATAAAGACAGAATCGAACACTGAAGCTTTCTTT. This codes for CAIKTESNTEAFF.

In its sample, this clonotype was seen a few times. This chain joins TRBV2 and TRBJ2-1; 9 nucleotides agree with TRBD1. V shed 3 bases and J 4 bases; nucleotides not matched to a gene: 7. Germline V gene sequence: CDR1 SNHLY, CDR2 FYNNEI. The CDR3 extends over 16 amino acids. CDR3 residues: CASSDGGQGRYNEQFF. For the CDR3, the DNA is TGTGCCAGCAGTGATGGGGGACAGGGAAGGTACAATGAGCAGTTCTTC.

This clonotype was found many times. The chain joins TRBV6-2 or TRBV6-3 to TRBJ2-6; 9 bases are shared with TRBD1. CDR1 and CDR2 (germline): MNHEY, SVGEGT. Trimming cost V 5 bases and J 1 base; bases outside gene matches: 9. The CDR3 length is 18 residues. CDR3 DNA sequence: TGTGCCAGCAGTACCTACAGGGGGCGCAGATCTGGGGCCAACGTCCTGACTTTC. This translates into CASSTYRGRRSGANVLTF.

This clonotype was counted between two and nine times. The V call is TRBV12-3 or TRBV12-4, the J call TRBJ2-1; 8 bases agree with TRBD1. The CDR3 has 15 residues. V lost 7 bases, J lost 5 bases, and 10 bases stayed unmatched. As DNA, the CDR3 is TGTGCCAGCAATTCCGGCGGGACAGGAGACAATGAGCAGTTCTTC. Protein: CASNSGGTGDNEQFF.

This clonotype was observed a handful of times. This rearrangement joins TRBV20-1 to TRBJ1-2; D is perhaps TRBD1 (5 bases). Trimming left V 6 bases short and J 3 bases short, with 11 bases between. The CDR3 is 12 residues long. Looked up from germline, CDR1 is DFQATT and CDR2 is SNEGSKA (reference sequence). Written as DNA, the CDR3 is TGCAGTGCCACAGGACGGTACTATGGCTACACCTTC. Protein sequence: CSATGRYYGYTF.

In its sample, this clonotype was seen a few times. The V and J genes are TRBV24-1 and TRBJ2-5; D call uncertain. Germline-derived CDR1 and CDR2 are KGHDR and SFDVKD. This CDR3 comprises 15 residues. Deletions cut 4 bases from V and 1 base from J, with 12 bases between. Here the CDR3 DNA reads TGTGCCACCAGTGACCCCGACCGAGGCCAAGAGACCCAGTACTTC. Its translation: CATSDPDRGQETQYF.

This clonotype was recorded a few times. The rearrangement uses TRBV28 and TRBJ2-3, with TRBD1 identical over 8 bases. Germline assignment: CDR1 MDHEN and CDR2 SYDVKM. The CDR3 covers 15 residues. Trimming at V came to 6 bases and at J to 6 bases, leaving 11 bases not matched to a gene. The CDR3 bases are TGTGCCAGCAGAACCGCAGGGGGCCCCAGGGATACGCAGTATTTT. Translation: CASRTAGGPRDTQYF.

This clonotype turned up a few times. The chain recombines TRBV6-2 or TRBV6-3 with TRBJ1-5; no clear D. Trimming pared 6 bases from V and 0 bases from J, leaving 12 bases between. The V gene's germline CDR1 is MNHEY and CDR2 SVGEGT. The CDR3 contains 15 residues. The CDR3 bases are TGTGCCAGCAGCCGGCGACGGAATAGCAATCAGCCCCAGCATTTT. Its protein product is CASSRRRNSNQPQHF.

The V call is TRBV20-1, the J call TRBJ2-7; D gene uncertain. In germline, CDR1 is DFQATT, CDR2 SNEGSKA (reference sequence). V gave up 6 bases and J gave up 1 base, with 13 bases separating them. CDR3 length equals 13 residues. CDR3 sequence: CSADPDGSYEQYF. CDR3 DNA sequence: TGCAGTGCGGACCCGGACGGATCCTACGAGCAGTACTTC.

This chain links TRBV24-1 with TRBJ1-5, with 7 bases that match TRBD1. The germline CDR1 and CDR2 sequences are KGHDR and SFDVKD. Trimming at V came to 4 bases and at J to 7 bases, leaving 6 bases not matched to a gene. CDR3 length: 14 residues. Here the CDR3 DNA reads TGTGCCACCAGTGAGAGGGGGCTCGGCCAGCCCCAGCATTTT. Its protein product is CATSERGLGQPQHF.

V gene TRBV29-1 combines with J gene TRBJ2-5; no clear D gene. The CDR3 sequence is 11 residues long. The germline V gene has CDR1 SQVTM and CDR2 ANQGSEA. The V and J ends lost 6 bases and 7 bases respectively, with 12 bases between them. CDR3 DNA sequence: TGCAGCGTCCCTACGAGAGGGACCCAGTACTTC. Residues: CSVPTRGTQYF.

This clonotype appeared a few times. This sequence joins TRBV12-3 or TRBV12-4 and TRBJ2-1, with D possibly being TRBD1 (6 bases). V was pared by 5 bases and J by 10 bases, with 15 bases between. The length of the CDR3 is 13 residues. This CDR3 is CASSVHRVPEQFF. As DNA, the CDR3 is TGTGCCAGCAGTGTGCACAGGGTACCCGAGCAGTTCTTC.

This sequence joins TRBV6-2 or TRBV6-3 and TRBJ2-7, with 7 bases identical to TRBD1. This CDR3 has 14 amino acids. V lost 6 bases and J lost 1; bases outside the gene matches: 6. CDR1 is MNHEY, CDR2 SVGEGT, per germline. Written as DNA, the CDR3 is TGTGCCAGCAGCGACAGGGCTGAGTCCTACGAGCAGTACTTC. This gives the protein CASSDRAESYEQYF.

The chain couples TRBV24-1 to TRBJ1-5; D ambiguous. CDR3 size: 14 residues. The V end was cut by 7 bases, the J end by 1 base, with 10 bases between. Germline V CDR1 and CDR2: KGHDR, SFDVKD. The CDR3 spells CATSGHQSNQPQHF. Here the CDR3 DNA reads TGTGCCACCAGCGGTCATCAGAGCAATCAGCCCCAGCATTTT.

This clonotype has a count of ten or more. The chain uses TRBV6-5 and TRBJ2-5; D perhaps matches TRBD1 (6 bases). Germline CDR1 is MNHEY and CDR2 is SVGAGI. The CDR3 covers 12 residues. Trimming took 6 bases from V and 5 from J, leaving 10 bases between them. The CDR3 sequence: CASSPDRETQYF. The CDR3 region has the DNA TGTGCCAGCAGCCCAGACAGGGAGACCCAGTACTTC.